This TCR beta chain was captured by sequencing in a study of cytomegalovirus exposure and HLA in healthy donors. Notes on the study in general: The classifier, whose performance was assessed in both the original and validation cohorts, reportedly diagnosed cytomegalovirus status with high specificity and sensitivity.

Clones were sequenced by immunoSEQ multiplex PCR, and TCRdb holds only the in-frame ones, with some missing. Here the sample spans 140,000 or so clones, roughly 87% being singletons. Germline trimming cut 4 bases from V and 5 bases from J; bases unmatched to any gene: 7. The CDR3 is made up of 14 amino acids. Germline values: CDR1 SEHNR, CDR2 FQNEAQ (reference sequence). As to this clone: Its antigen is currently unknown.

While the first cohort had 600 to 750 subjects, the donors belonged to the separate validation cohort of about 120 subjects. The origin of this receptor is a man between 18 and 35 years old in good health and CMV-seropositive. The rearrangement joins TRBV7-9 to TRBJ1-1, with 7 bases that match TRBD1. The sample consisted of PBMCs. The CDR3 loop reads CASSYQGEGTEAFF. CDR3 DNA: TGTGCCAGCAGCTACCAGGGGGAAGGTACTGAAGCTTTCTTT.